Listed below are T cell receptor beta chains from one sample, sequenced in a study of cytomegalovirus exposure and HLA in healthy donors. Using immunoSEQ multiplex PCR, the repertoire was profiled, and TCRdb retains in-frame clones only, with some absent. The table lists 200,000 to 250,000 clones, around 80% of them singletons. The sequencing sample was made of PBMCs. The receptors here all came from a woman aged 35 to 49 in good health and CMV-seronegative. Each CDR3 is given with its conserved first and last residue. D genes are given only for firm matches. Some rows mark clone size as missing; the rest say once, few, many or name a class of expanded clone.

V: TRBV7-9; size: -; length: 12; J: TRBJ2-5; D: -; DNA: TGTGCCAGCAGCCCCGCGGGTGAGACCCAGTACTTC; CDR3: CASSPAGETQYF
V: TRBV29-1; size: -; length: 14; J: TRBJ2-3; D: TRBD1; DNA: TGCAGCGCTCGGGACAGGGAGGACACAGATACGCAGTATTTT; CDR3: CSARDREDTDTQYF
V: TRBV7-9; size: once; length: 19; J: TRBJ1-2; D: TRBD1; DNA: TGTGCCAGCAGCTTAACGACAGGGGGCGCGACACAGCCTCGATATGGCTACACCTTC; CDR3: CASSLTTGGATQPRYGYTF
V: TRBV28; size: -; length: 14; J: TRBJ1-5; D: -; DNA: TGTGCCAGCAGTTTTGGCGGAAACAATCAGCCCCAGCATTTT; CDR3: CASSFGGNNQPQHF
V: TRBV28; size: -; length: 15; J: TRBJ1-3; D: -; DNA: TGTGCCAGCAGTCTACTAGGGTCGGCCGGAAACACCATATATTTT; CDR3: CASSLLGSAGNTIYF
V: TRBV6-6; size: -; length: 14; J: TRBJ1-5; D: TRBD1; DNA: TGTGCCAGCAGCGACGGGACAGGTACTTTGGCCCAGCATTTT; CDR3: CASSDGTGTLAQHF
V: TRBV6-5; size: few; length: 14; J: TRBJ1-3; D: TRBD1; DNA: TGTGCCACCCTAGGGACAGGGGCTGGAAACACCATATATTTT; CDR3: CATLGTGAGNTIYF
V: TRBV6-1; size: -; length: 15; J: TRBJ2-3; D: -; DNA: TGTGCCAGCAGTGAACGGTGGGCGAGCCCAGATACGCAGTATTTT; CDR3: CASSERWASPDTQYF
V: TRBV7-9; size: few; length: 13; J: TRBJ1-4; D: -; DNA: TGTGCCGGGCAACCTGGGACTAATGAAAAACTGTTTTTT; CDR3: CAGQPGTNEKLFF
V: TRBV9; size: -; length: 17; J: TRBJ2-3; D: TRBD2; DNA: TGTGCCAGCAGCGACCGGACTAGCGGGGGGGAGCCAGATACGCAGTATTTT; CDR3: CASSDRTSGGEPDTQYF
V: TRBV28; size: few; length: 17; J: TRBJ1-5; D: -; DNA: TGTGCCAGCCTTAATCCCACAGGGTTACGTAGCAATCAGCCCCAGCATTTT; CDR3: CASLNPTGLRSNQPQHF
V: TRBV13; size: -; length: 12; J: TRBJ1-2; D: -; DNA: TGTGCCAGCAGCTTAGACGGGTATGGCTACACCTTC; CDR3: CASSLDGYGYTF
V: TRBV4-3; size: -; length: 16; J: TRBJ2-1; D: -; DNA: TGCGCCAGCAGCCAAGTTCGGGTAGTGGGCTACAATGAGCAGTTCTTC; CDR3: CASSQVRVVGYNEQFF
V: TRBV7-2; size: -; length: 15; J: TRBJ2-7; D: -; DNA: TGTGCCAGCAGCCTAGAACGGGGTCCTACCTACGAGCAGTACTTC; CDR3: CASSLERGPTYEQYF
V: TRBV7-2; size: once; length: 12; J: TRBJ2-1; D: -; DNA: TGTGCCAGCAGCTTAAAGGGCGGGAATAAGTTCTTC; CDR3: CASSLKGGNKFF
V: TRBV4-3; size: -; length: 17; J: TRBJ2-3; D: TRBD2; DNA: TGCGCCAGCAGCCAAGATCCGAGCGGGGGGGCATCGGATACGCAGTATTTT; CDR3: CASSQDPSGGASDTQYF
V: TRBV5-1; size: -; length: 18; J: TRBJ2-3; D: TRBD2; DNA: TGCGCCAGCAGCTTGGCTAGCGGGGGATCCACTTCCACAGATACGCAGTATTTT; CDR3: CASSLASGGSTSTDTQYF
V: TRBV5-1; size: -; length: 14; J: TRBJ2-2; D: -; DNA: TGCGCCAGCAGGGGGACACCGAACACCGGGGAGCTGTTTTTT; CDR3: CASRGTPNTGELFF
V: TRBV19; size: -; length: 14; J: TRBJ1-4; D: -; DNA: TGTGCCAGTAGCGGCGGAGGCCTGAATGAAAAACTGTTTTTT; CDR3: CASSGGGLNEKLFF
V: TRBV19; size: -; length: 15; J: TRBJ2-3; D: -; DNA: TGTGCCAGTAGTATTTTGGGGGGTGCGGGAGATACGCAGTATTTT; CDR3: CASSILGGAGDTQYF
V: TRBV6-5; size: -; length: 12; J: TRBJ2-5; D: -; DNA: TGTGCCAGCAGTTACGGGGGGGAGACCCAGTACTTC; CDR3: CASSYGGETQYF
V: TRBV27; size: -; length: 14; J: TRBJ1-2; D: -; DNA: TGTGCCAGCAGTTTCGGAAAGAGGGATTATGGCTACACCTTC; CDR3: CASSFGKRDYGYTF
V: TRBV23-1; size: -; length: 17; J: TRBJ1-6; D: -; DNA: TGCGCCAGCAGTCAATTACGGAGATCCTCCTATAATTCACCCCTCCACTTT; CDR3: CASSQLRRSSYNSPLHF
V: TRBV19; size: -; length: 13; J: TRBJ2-1; D: TRBD1; DNA: TGTGCCAGTAGTATTGACAGGGACAATGAGCAGTTCTTC; CDR3: CASSIDRDNEQFF
V: TRBV7-3; size: -; length: 13; J: TRBJ2-5; D: TRBD2; DNA: TGTGCCAGCAGCCGGGGGGTGGGTGAGACCCAGTACTTC; CDR3: CASSRGVGETQYF
V: TRBV28; size: -; length: 12; J: TRBJ1-5; D: -; DNA: TGTGCCAGCACCAATCCCAATCAGCCCCAGCATTTT; CDR3: CASTNPNQPQHF